These T cell receptor beta chains were read from a single sample in a study of blood T cells in healthy people across ages. TCRdb reprocessed the 5' RACE reads with MiXCR, giving one entry per CDR3 protein. The table lists around 1,000,000 distinct CDR3 sequences, 35% to 40% of them singletons. Sequenced input: blood. These receptors came from a man aged 18 to 30 in good health. Both conserved end residues are trimmed from each CDR3.

cdr3_aa: ASSDGGDGNTIY; j_call: TRBJ1-3; cdr3_length: 12; v_call: TRBV2
cdr3_aa: ASSEVDRGTDTRY; j_call: TRBJ2-3; cdr3_length: 13; v_call: TRBV2
cdr3_aa: ASSTASGGPYNEQF; j_call: TRBJ2-1; cdr3_length: 14; v_call: TRBV12-3/TRBV12-4
cdr3_aa: ASSGGQAAPGYT; j_call: TRBJ1-2; cdr3_length: 12; v_call: TRBV5-1
cdr3_aa: ASSQVISRGNQPQH; j_call: TRBJ1-5; cdr3_length: 14; v_call: TRBV4-1
cdr3_aa: ASSLEPGTNTEAF; j_call: TRBJ1-1; cdr3_length: 13; v_call: TRBV5-1
cdr3_aa: DSGLVRCHEQY; j_call: TRBJ2-7; cdr3_length: 11; v_call: TRBV12-5
cdr3_aa: ASSSGTSSEKLF; j_call: TRBJ1-4; cdr3_length: 12; v_call: TRBV7-9
cdr3_aa: SARDRPPSNEQF; j_call: TRBJ2-1; cdr3_length: 12; v_call: TRBV20-1
cdr3_aa: ASSAVRALNYGYT; j_call: TRBJ1-2; cdr3_length: 13; v_call: TRBV7-9
cdr3_aa: ASSLVGGSNEQY; j_call: TRBJ2-4; cdr3_length: 12; v_call: TRBV27
cdr3_aa: ASSQELTLAAEQF; j_call: TRBJ2-1; cdr3_length: 13; v_call: TRBV4-1
cdr3_aa: SAPPRNRLAGTDTQY; j_call: TRBJ2-3; cdr3_length: 15; v_call: TRBV20-1
cdr3_aa: SARWAGVYNEQF; j_call: TRBJ2-1; cdr3_length: 12; v_call: TRBV20-1
cdr3_aa: ASSLDWINEQF; j_call: TRBJ2-1; cdr3_length: 11; v_call: TRBV7-2
cdr3_aa: ASSLGDGYT; j_call: TRBJ1-2; cdr3_length: 9; v_call: TRBV12-3/TRBV12-4
cdr3_aa: ASSSRTGDQETQY; j_call: TRBJ2-5; cdr3_length: 13; v_call: TRBV7-9
cdr3_aa: ASSPRGDSLQF; j_call: TRBJ2-1; cdr3_length: 11; v_call: TRBV4-2
cdr3_aa: SATRGPLSPLH; j_call: TRBJ1-6; cdr3_length: 11; v_call: TRBV20-1
cdr3_aa: ASSQAGLRDEQY; j_call: TRBJ2-7; cdr3_length: 12; v_call: TRBV4-3
cdr3_aa: ASSEMDRGGSEAF; j_call: TRBJ1-1; cdr3_length: 13; v_call: TRBV2
cdr3_aa: ATSSDFQGRHYGYT; j_call: TRBJ1-2; cdr3_length: 14; v_call: TRBV15